The 20 T cell receptor beta chains in this list originate from one sample, sequenced in a study of Tregs in tolerant kidney transplant recipients. Sequenced by immunoSEQ multiplex PCR; TCRdb stores in-frame clones only, minus some. The data show under 80,000 clones, with 80% to 90% seen just once and roughly 2.2% held by the top ten. Sequenced here: Tregs from blood, sampled before the transplant. Receptors were obtained from a human donor who received a combined kidney and bone marrow transplant.

The J gene is TRBJ2-3, the V gene TRBV20-1; tentative D call: TRBD1 (6 bases). V was shortened by 1 base and J by 12 bases, with 11 bases between the two germline ends. Germline V gene data show CDR1 as DFQATT and CDR2 as SNEGSKA (reference sequence). The CDR3 runs to 11 residues. In nucleotides, the CDR3 is TGCAGTGCTAGAGCCAAGGGGGACCAGTATTTT. Amino acid sequence: CSARAKGDQYF.

V usage is TRBV5-1 and J usage is TRBJ1-1, with D uncertain. CDR1 is SGHRS, CDR2 YFSETQ, per germline. This CDR3 is built from 12 residues. Trimming stripped 4 bases from V and 4 bases from J, with 8 bases between. CDR3 region: CASSEGFTEAFF. In nucleotides, the CDR3 is TGCGCCAGCAGCGAGGGCTTCACTGAAGCTTTCTTT.

The chain's CDR3 is CASSEIRSYGGSTPSEQYF. As DNA, the CDR3 is TGCGCCAGCAGTGAGATCCGATCCTACGGGGGCAGTACACCGTCCGAGCAGTACTTC. The chain uses TRBV10-2 and TRBJ2-7, with D perhaps matching TRBD1 or TRBD2 (6 bases each). The V and J ends lost 2 bases and 6 bases respectively, with 29 bases between them. Germline V gives CDR1 WSHSY, CDR2 SAAADI. This CDR3 has 19 amino acids.

The chain employs TRBV29-1 and TRBJ1-2; D remains ambiguous. Germline V gives CDR1 SQVTM, CDR2 ANQGSEA. This CDR3 contains 11 residues. Deletions cut 3 bases from V and 4 bases from J, with 6 bases between. CDR3 sequence: CSVEGSYGYTF. As DNA, the CDR3 is TGCAGCGTTGAGGGGAGCTATGGCTACACCTTC.

The gene calls are TRBV19 and TRBJ1-2; D is unclear. The length of the CDR3 is 14 residues. Germline CDR1 reads LNHDA; CDR2 reads SQIVND (reference sequence). Trimming took 4 bases from V and 1 from J, leaving 10 bases between them. Written as DNA, the CDR3 is TGTGCCAGTAGTAGGCAGAAGGGTAACTATGGCTACACCTTC. The encoded protein is CASSRQKGNYGYTF. Supplemented by reference TRBV19 and TRBJ1-2, the full variable domain reads DGGITQSPKYLFRKEGQNVTLSCEQNLNHDAMYWYRQDPGQGLRLIYYSQIVNDFQKGDIAEGYSVSREKKESFPLTVTSAQKNPTAFYLCASSRQKGNYGYTFGSGTRLTVV.

CDR3 nucleotides: TGTGCCAGCTCACCCGCCGGGACTAGGTCCAATGAGCAGTTCTTC. Amino acid sequence: CASSPAGTRSNEQFF. The V gene is TRBV18, the J gene TRBJ2-1, with 8 positions matching TRBD2. Losses at the gene ends were 3 bases for V and 6 bases for J; bases not matched to a gene: 7. Germline V gene sequence: CDR1 KGHSH, CDR2 LQKENI. This CDR3 has 15 residues. Filled out from reference TRBV18 and TRBJ2-1, the complete variable domain reads NAGVMQNPRHLVRRRGQEARLRCSPMKGHSHVYWYRQLPEEGLKFMVYLQKENIIDESGMPKERFSAEFPKEGPSILRIQQVVRGDSAAYFCASSPAGTRSNEQFFGPGTRLTVL.

The chain employs TRBV10-2 and TRBJ2-3; the D gene could be TRBD1 or TRBD2 (7 bases each). The CDR3 runs to 15 residues. Germline CDR1 reads WSHSY; CDR2 reads SAAADI. Trimming pared 8 bases from V and 0 bases from J, leaving 15 bases between. The CDR3 DNA reads as TGCGCCAGCGCCAGGGAGGGGGCAAGCACAGATACGCAGTATTTT. Residues: CASAREGASTDTQYF.

This clone was recorded once. The chain recombines TRBV4-1 with TRBJ2-2; D gene ambiguous. V was cut by 4 bases and J by 3 bases, with 6 bases left in between. This CDR3 has 13 amino acids. Germline loops: CDR1 MGHRA, CDR2 YSYEKL. Here the CDR3 DNA reads TGCGCCAGCAGCCGACGGGACACCGGGGAGCTGTTTTTT. It yields the protein CASSRRDTGELFF.

The chain carries TRBV18 and TRBJ1-2; D unresolved. V dropped 0 bases and J dropped 6 bases, with 14 bases sitting between them. CDR3 length equals 15 residues. Germline V gene sequence: CDR1 KGHSH, CDR2 LQKENI. CDR3 nucleotide sequence: TGTGCCAGCTCACCACCGGCTGGGCCTGAGAATGGCTACACCTTC. Translated, it gives CASSPPAGPENGYTF.

The rearrangement joins TRBV6-5 to TRBJ2-7, with D perhaps TRBD2 (5 bases). This CDR3 is 15 amino acids long. V was shortened by 6 bases and J by 4 bases, with 19 bases between the two germline ends. Germline lookup yields CDR1 MNHEY and CDR2 SVGAGI. The DNA of the CDR3 is TGTGCCAGCAGCCCGGCCGGCCTAGCCTATTACGAGCAGTACTTC. This translates into CASSPAGLAYYEQYF.

The chain carries TRBV5-1 and TRBJ1-1; 7 bases align to TRBD1. V shed 7 bases and J 0 bases; nucleotides not matched to a gene: 0. Looked up from germline, CDR1 is SGHRS and CDR2 is YFSETQ. CDR3 length: 12 amino acids. Here the CDR3 reads CASGTVNTEAFF. Written as DNA, the CDR3 is TGCGCCAGCGGGACAGTGAACACTGAAGCTTTCTTT.

J is TRBJ1-1 and V is TRBV5-1; D possibly corresponds to TRBD1 (6 bases). Trimming stripped 2 bases from V and 8 bases from J, with 13 bases between. The CDR3 contains 13 residues. The V gene's germline CDR1 is SGHRS and CDR2 YFSETQ. The CDR3 DNA follows: TGCGCCAGCAGCTTTGCGGGGGCGACGGAAGCTTTCTTT. It encodes CASSFAGATEAFF.

The V call is TRBV5-1, the J call TRBJ2-5; D call uncertain. The V gene lost 4 bases and the J gene lost 4 bases, with 20 bases spanning the gap. The CDR3 runs to 16 residues. CDR1 SGHRS and CDR2 YFSETQ come from the germline V gene. The CDR3 DNA reads TGCGCCAGCAGCATAGGGCAACCTTTCTACGGAGAGACCCAGTACTTC. This codes for CASSIGQPFYGETQYF.

This chain links TRBV2 with TRBJ1-1, with 7 bases matching TRBD1. The J segment lost 1 base and the V segment lost 7 bases, leaving 3 bases of the junction unmatched. From germline, CDR1 is SNHLY and CDR2 FYNNEI. The CDR3 loop spans 13 amino acids. CDR3 sequence reads: CASTRTGNTEAFF. The CDR3 nucleotides read TGTGCCAGCACTCGGACAGGGAACACTGAAGCTTTCTTT.

This chain uses TRBV11-2 with TRBJ2-5; TRBD2 matches 7 bases. Germline CDR1 and CDR2: SGHAT and FQNNGV. The ends lost 5 bases at V and 5 bases at J; junction bases unmatched: 8. This CDR3 has 14 residues. CDR3 residues: CASSPRTRDETQYF. The DNA for the CDR3 is TGTGCCAGCAGCCCGCGGACTAGGGACGAGACCCAGTACTTC.

The rearrangement uses TRBV4-3 and TRBJ2-7; 8 nucleotides match TRBD1. J was trimmed by 2 bases and V by 1 base; bases with no gene match: 7. CDR3 size: 16 residues. CDR1 and CDR2 (germline): LGHNA, YSLEER. The CDR3: CASSQGETGATYEQYF. CDR3 DNA sequence: TGCGCCAGCAGCCAAGGGGAGACAGGGGCGACCTACGAGCAGTACTTC.

V and J are TRBV18 and TRBJ1-4; D call uncertain. This CDR3 has 16 amino acids. Trimming left V 2 bases short and J 4 bases short, with 14 bases between. From germline, CDR1 is KGHSH and CDR2 LQKENI. CDR3 residues: CASSPGVSGINEKLFF. The CDR3 DNA follows: TGTGCCAGCTCACCAGGGGTTTCAGGCATTAATGAAAAACTGTTTTTT.

This clone was found a few times. V usage is TRBV18 and J usage is TRBJ1-5, with D possibly being TRBD1 (5 bases). Germline CDR1 KGHSH, CDR2 LQKENI. The CDR3 loop spans 13 amino acids. V lost 4 bases and J lost 7, with 11 bases in between. This CDR3 reads CASSRGGDQPQHF. The CDR3 nucleotides are TGTGCCAGCTCACGGGGGGGGGACCAGCCCCAGCATTTT.

This clone has just one count. V is TRBV7-9 and J is TRBJ1-1; perhaps TRBD1 as D (5 bases). V was cut by 5 bases and J by 4 bases, with 17 bases left in between. This CDR3 has 15 amino acids. Germline-derived CDR1 and CDR2 are SEHNR and FQNEAQ (reference sequence). The CDR3 is CASSRRGVLGTEAFF. In DNA, the CDR3 is TGTGCCAGCAGCCGGCGGGGGGTCTTGGGCACTGAAGCTTTCTTT.

This clone has only one observation. This chain links TRBV14 with TRBJ2-3, with 7 bases fitting TRBD1. The V segment lost 4 bases and the J segment 4 bases; nucleotides outside the gene matches: 11. The germline V gene encodes CDR1 SGHDN and CDR2 FVKESK. The CDR3 sequence is 16 residues long. In DNA form, the CDR3 reads TGTGCCAGCAGCCCGTCCGACAGGGTGGTGGCAGATACGCAGTATTTT. Residues: CASSPSDRVVADTQYF.